Sequencing of this T cell receptor beta chain was carried out in a study of OX40 agonist ivuxolimab in advanced cancers. Study-level background: Age averaged around 60 years (range about 20 to 80), and about 86% were male.

The table came from immunoSEQ multiplex PCR; TCRdb's copy has only in-frame clones and leaves some out. The sample consists of tens of thousands of clones, about nine tenths of them appearing once. This clone has only one observation. Autoimmune disease history or systemic immunosuppression led to patient exclusion. The origin of this receptor is an adult with an advanced solid tumor such as melanoma, head and neck, liver or kidney cancer. This material consisted of CD4+ or CD8+ T cells sorted from blood, taken in a trial of the OX40 agonist ivuxolimab.

In nucleotides, the CDR3 is TGTGCCAGCAGCCCCACGGTCAGCACAGATACGCAGTATTTT. This sequence encodes CASSPTVSTDTQYF. The chain recombines TRBV11-2 with TRBJ2-3; D gene ambiguous. The ends were cut back, 5 bases at V and 0 bases at J, with 9 bases in the middle. The V gene's germline CDR1 is SGHAT and CDR2 FQNNGV. The CDR3 runs 14 residues.